This entry is about one TCR beta chain. This clone has just one count. No cognate antigen has been identified for it. No quality values exist for individual bases; no much larger clone is one base distant. This record belongs to a study of T cell responses to AZD1222 COVID-19 vaccine listed by TCRdb under 2021. Turning to the overall study: AZD1222 recipients with second doses at about 4 weeks or about 12 weeks were pooled, because spike-specific TCR depth and breadth did not differ between schedules. A total of 233 trial participants underwent TCR sequencing, of whom more than 200 had received two doses of AZD1222 and around 25 had received two doses of the MenACWY control vaccine. Trial participants were enrolled into age subgroups of 18-55, 56-69 and 70-plus years, which contained about 160, 30 and 59 TCR-sequenced participants, respectively.

The sample's time point label, decoded: baseline before first vaccination. The vaccinee samples were drawn from two UK trials, COV001 and COV002, one of which was a single-blind randomized controlled phase 2/3 trial testing AZD1222 (ChAdOx1 nCoV-19) in healthy adults. Trial participant PBMC samples were collected at day 0 and day 28 after the second dose for TCRbeta chain sequencing. The CDR3 regions of human TCRbeta chains were analyzed by immunosequencing. The paper's processing steps were these. Repertoire TCRs were checked for matches against a reference library of SARS-CoV-2-specific TCRs that had been generated using the MIRA antigen-specificity platform. Breadth was defined as the fraction of unique TCRs that were SARS-CoV-2-associated. Depth was defined as the fraction of total T cells that were SARS-CoV-2-associated. Using the MIRA data, each spike-specific TCR was assigned both to the spike region to which the TCR was reactive and to a CD4 or CD8 class. Log10-transformed breadth and depth values were compared by one-way ANOVA with Sidak's multiple comparisons tests. TCRdb took this table from immuneACCESS and kept in-frame rearrangements with V and J called. Such tables lack part of the clones; where checked against another copy, unresolved V genes explain under half of the gap, and the rest is unexplained. The V and J calls and clone size come from that table; D and trimming were worked out from the DNA. In all, the sample holds 95,000 to 130,000 clones, and roughly 87% of those were seen once. Roughly 7.4% of the sample lies in the top ten.

What the authors observed across the whole study: Participants were mostly white British, with more females than males. The authors suggested clonal diversity may have been underestimated. Because no day 14 peak-response samples were available, the repertoires could be characterized only after the peak T cell response. The whole spike protein was spanned by vaccine-associated CD4 TCRs, and dominant responses were seen in regions 160-218 and 743-854. The 56-69-year group was small, and its depth increase did not reach significance, likely because of low power. Spike-specific TCR breadth and depth rose significantly after two AZD1222 doses compared with day 0 and with MenACWY recipients. Reportedly, close to half of the unique spike-specific TCRs recognized epitopes lying outside the regions that are mutated in the B.1.351 and B.1.1.7 variants. Conclusions about previously exposed vaccinees are limited because only six or seven AZD1222 recipients were SARS-CoV-2 seropositive at baseline.

The germline V gene provides CDR1 SGHRS and CDR2 YFSETQ. The CDR3 sequence holds 16 residues, the cysteine and phenylalanine included. This entry keeps only the CDR3 DNA: 48 bases, framed from base 1. Trimming removed 0 bases from V and 0 bases from J, leaving 11 bases between the germline ends. The source of this sequence is an adult in good health. The chain couples TRBV5-1 to TRBJ2-3; too little of a D gene remains to name it. Sequenced here: peripheral blood, sampled on day 0 of AZD1222 vaccination. For the CDR3, the sequence is CASSLGPTSSTDTQYF. The DNA sequence reads TGCGCCAGCAGCTTGGGCCCTACCTCTAGCACAGATACGCAGTATTTT.